This T cell receptor beta chain originates from a study of cytomegalovirus exposure and HLA in healthy donors. CDR3 length: 17 residues. Unmatched junction bases numbered 6, after V lost 0 bases and J lost 1 base. Germline CDR1 and CDR2: LGHNA and YNFKEQ. Researchers ran the PCR with 60 Vbeta and 13 Jbeta primers. Produced via immunoSEQ multiplex PCR; TCRdb's table is partial and in-frame only. The sample has around 130,000 clones, approximately 8.6% seen once. This TCR was recovered from a woman aged 40 to 50 in good health and CMV-seropositive. The sample comprised PBMCs. The chain is built from TRBV4-2 and TRBJ1-1; 9 bases line up with TRBD1. The DNA of the CDR3 is TGTGCCAGCAGCCAAGACCTGACAGGGGGTGAGAACACTGAAGCTTTCTTT. As protein: CASSQDLTGGENTEAFF.